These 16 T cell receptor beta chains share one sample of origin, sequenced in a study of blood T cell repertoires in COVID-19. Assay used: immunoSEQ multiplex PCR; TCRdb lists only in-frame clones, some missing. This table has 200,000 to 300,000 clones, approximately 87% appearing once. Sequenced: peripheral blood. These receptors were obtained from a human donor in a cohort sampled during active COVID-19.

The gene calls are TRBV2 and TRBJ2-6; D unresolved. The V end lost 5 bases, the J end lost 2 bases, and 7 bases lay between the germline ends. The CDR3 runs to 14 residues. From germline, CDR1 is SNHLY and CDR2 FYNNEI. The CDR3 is CASSRGAGANVLTF. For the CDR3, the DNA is TGTGCCAGCAGTAGAGGAGCTGGGGCCAACGTCCTGACTTTC.

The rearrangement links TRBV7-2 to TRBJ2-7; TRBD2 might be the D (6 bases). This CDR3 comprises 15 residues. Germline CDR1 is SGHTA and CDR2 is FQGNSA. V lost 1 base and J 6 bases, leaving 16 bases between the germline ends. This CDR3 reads CASSLGGWDSGEQYF. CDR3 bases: TGTGCCAGCAGCTTAGGCGGGTGGGACTCGGGCGAGCAGTACTTC. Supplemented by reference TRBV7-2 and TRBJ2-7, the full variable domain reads GAGVSQSPSNKVTEKGKDVELRCDPISGHTALYWYRQSLGQGLEFLIYFQGNSAPDKSGLPSDRFSAERTGGSVSTLTIQRTQQEDSAVYLCASSLGGWDSGEQYFGPGTRLTVT.

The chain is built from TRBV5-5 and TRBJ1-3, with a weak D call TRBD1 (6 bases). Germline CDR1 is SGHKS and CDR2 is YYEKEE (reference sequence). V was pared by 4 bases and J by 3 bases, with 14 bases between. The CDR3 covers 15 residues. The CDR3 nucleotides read TGTGCCAGCAGCCCGGGACACAGAATTGGAAACACCATATATTTT. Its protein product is CASSPGHRIGNTIYF.

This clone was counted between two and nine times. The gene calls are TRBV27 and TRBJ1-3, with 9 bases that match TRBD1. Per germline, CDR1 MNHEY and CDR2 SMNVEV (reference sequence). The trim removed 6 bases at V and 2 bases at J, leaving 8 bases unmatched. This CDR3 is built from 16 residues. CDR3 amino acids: CASSPTGGAAGNTIYF. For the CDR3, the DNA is TGTGCCAGCAGCCCAACAGGGGGCGCAGCTGGAAACACCATATATTTT.

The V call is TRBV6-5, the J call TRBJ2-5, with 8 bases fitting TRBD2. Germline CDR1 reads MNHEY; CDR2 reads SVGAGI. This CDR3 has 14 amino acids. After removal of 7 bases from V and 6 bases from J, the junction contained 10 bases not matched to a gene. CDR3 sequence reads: CASTPGGAAKTQYF. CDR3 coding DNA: TGTGCCAGCACCCCGGGAGGGGCGGCGAAGACCCAGTACTTC.

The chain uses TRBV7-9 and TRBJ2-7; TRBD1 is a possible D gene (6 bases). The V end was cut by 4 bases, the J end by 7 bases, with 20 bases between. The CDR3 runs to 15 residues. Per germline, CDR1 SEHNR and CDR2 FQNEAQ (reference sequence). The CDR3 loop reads CASSSESGHPGEQYF. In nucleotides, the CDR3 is TGTGCCAGCAGCTCTGAATCGGGACACCCCGGGGAGCAGTACTTC. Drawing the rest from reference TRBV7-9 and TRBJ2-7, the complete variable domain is DTGVSQNPRHKITKRGQNVTFRCDPISEHNRLYWYRQTLGQGPEFLTYFQNEAQLEKSRLLSDRFSAERPKGSFSTLEIQRTEQGDSAMYLCASSSESGHPGEQYFGPGTRLTVT.

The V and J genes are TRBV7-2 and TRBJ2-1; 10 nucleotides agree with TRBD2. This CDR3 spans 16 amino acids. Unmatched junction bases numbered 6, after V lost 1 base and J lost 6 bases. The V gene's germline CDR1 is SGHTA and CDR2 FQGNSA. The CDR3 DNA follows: TGTGCCAGCAGCTTAGTCCAGCGGGGGGGCCGCAATGAGCAGTTCTTC. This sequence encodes CASSLVQRGGRNEQFF.

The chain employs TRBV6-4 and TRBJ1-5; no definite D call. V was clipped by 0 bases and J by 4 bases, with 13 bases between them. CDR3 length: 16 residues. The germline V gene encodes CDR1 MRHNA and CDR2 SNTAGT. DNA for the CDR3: TGTGCCAGCAGTGACTCGAAAAAGACTCTAAATCAGCCCCAGCATTTT. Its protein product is CASSDSKKTLNQPQHF.

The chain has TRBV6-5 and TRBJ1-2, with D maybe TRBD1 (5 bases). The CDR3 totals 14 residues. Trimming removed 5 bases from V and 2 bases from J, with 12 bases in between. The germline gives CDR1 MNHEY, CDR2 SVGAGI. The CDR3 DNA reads TGTGCCAGCAGTAGGGCCCAGGGAAACTATGGCTACACCTTC. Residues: CASSRAQGNYGYTF.

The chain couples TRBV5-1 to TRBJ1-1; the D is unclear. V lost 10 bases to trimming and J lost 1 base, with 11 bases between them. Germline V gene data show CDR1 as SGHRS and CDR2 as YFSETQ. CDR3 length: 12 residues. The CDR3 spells CAGRGENTEAFF. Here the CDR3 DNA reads TGCGCCGGTCGTGGAGAGAACACTGAAGCTTTCTTT.

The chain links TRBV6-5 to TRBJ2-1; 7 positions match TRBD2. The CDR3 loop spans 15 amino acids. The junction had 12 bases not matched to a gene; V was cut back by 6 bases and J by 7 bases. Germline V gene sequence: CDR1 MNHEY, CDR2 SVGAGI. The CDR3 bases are TGTGCCAGCAGCCGGGCTGGGGGGGTCAGGAATGAGCAGTTCTTC. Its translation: CASSRAGGVRNEQFF.

DNA for the CDR3: TGTGCCAGCAGCGCGACTCCGGGACAGGGGACTGAAGCTTTCTTT. Translation gives CASSATPGQGTEAFF. This chain links TRBV9 with TRBJ1-1; TRBD1 agrees at 10 bases. CDR1 SGDLS and CDR2 YYNGEE come from the germline V gene. CDR3 length: 15 residues. V lost 3 bases to trimming and J lost 5 bases; unmatched junction nucleotides: 7.

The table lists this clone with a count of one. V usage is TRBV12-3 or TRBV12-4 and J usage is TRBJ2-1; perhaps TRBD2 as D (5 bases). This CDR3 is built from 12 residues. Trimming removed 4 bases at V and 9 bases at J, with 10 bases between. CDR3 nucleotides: TGTGCCAGCAGTTACACTAGGATTGAGCAGTTCTTC. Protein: CASSYTRIEQFF.

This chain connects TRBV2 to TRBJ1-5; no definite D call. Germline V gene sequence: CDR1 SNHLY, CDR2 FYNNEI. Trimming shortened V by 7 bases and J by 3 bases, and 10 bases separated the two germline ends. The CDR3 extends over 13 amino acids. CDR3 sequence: CASIREINQPQHF. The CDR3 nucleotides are TGTGCCAGCATTAGAGAAATCAATCAGCCCCAGCATTTT.

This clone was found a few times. CDR3: CASSPGTGTRDTQYF. Written as DNA, the CDR3 is TGCGCCAGCAGCCCCGGGACAGGGACAAGAGATACGCAGTATTTT. This chain uses TRBV5-1 with TRBJ2-3; 9 nucleotides match TRBD1. Germline values: CDR1 SGHRS, CDR2 YFSETQ. This CDR3 spans 15 amino acids. J gave up 5 bases and V 4 bases, and 8 bases lay outside the gene matches.

The CDR3 DNA sequence: TGTGCCAGCAGTTCTTTGGGGAGGACCCTGAATGAAAAACTGTTTTTT. Protein sequence: CASSSLGRTLNEKLFF. The rearrangement uses TRBV6-2 or TRBV6-3 and TRBJ1-4; D gene unclear. Between the trimmed V and J ends, which lost 4 bases and 5 bases, there was a span of 17 bases. The CDR3 covers 16 residues. CDR1 MNHEY and CDR2 SVGEGT come from the germline V gene.